The 32 T cell receptor beta chains below all came from one sample that was sequenced in a study of cytomegalovirus exposure and HLA in healthy donors. Use of 60 Vbeta and 13 Jbeta primers characterized the PCR. Using immunoSEQ multiplex PCR, the repertoire was profiled, and TCRdb retains in-frame clones only, with some absent. The sample yields under 250,000 clones, about 80% seen once. Source material: PBMCs. All receptors derive from a young woman in good health and CMV-seronegative.

V gene TRBV29-1 combines with J gene TRBJ1-1, with unresolved D. Germline CDR1 is SQVTM and CDR2 is ANQGSEA. The CDR3 length is 13 residues. Trimming took off 5 bases at V and 1 base at J, with 11 bases between the two ends. The CDR3: CSVLEVSNTEAFF. The CDR3 DNA is TGCAGCGTTTTGGAGGTCTCGAACACTGAAGCTTTCTTT.

The rearrangement links TRBV5-1 to TRBJ1-5; D perhaps matches TRBD1 (5 bases). CDR3 size: 14 residues. V was pared by 0 bases and J by 5 bases, with 9 bases between. The germline V gene encodes CDR1 SGHRS and CDR2 YFSETQ. CDR3 protein: CASSLGGTYQPQHF. DNA for the CDR3: TGCGCCAGCAGCTTGGGGGGCACATATCAGCCCCAGCATTTT.

V gene TRBV7-9 combines with J gene TRBJ1-4, with TRBD1 matching 7 bases. Trimming cost V 2 bases and J 7 bases; bases outside gene matches: 7. The CDR3 is made up of 15 amino acids. Germline CDR1 reads SEHNR; CDR2 reads FQNEAQ (reference sequence). This chain's CDR3 is CASSLTGGGGEKLFF. The CDR3 bases are TGTGCCAGCAGCTTAACAGGAGGGGGCGGTGAAAAACTGTTTTTT.

The chain combines TRBV19 with TRBJ2-4; TRBD1 agrees at 8 bases. Germline-derived CDR1 and CDR2 are LNHDA and SQIVND (reference sequence). With 5 bases clipped from V and 1 base from J, the junction kept 16 bases outside the gene matches. This CDR3 has 19 residues. CDR3 DNA: TGTGCCAGTAGTCCAAAAGGGACAGGAATAATCACGGCCAAAAACATTCAGTACTTC. This encodes CASSPKGTGIITAKNIQYF.

The chain links TRBV27 to TRBJ1-2; D is undetermined. The CDR3 is 14 amino acids. V gave up 2 bases and J gave up 6 bases, with 13 bases separating them. The V gene's germline CDR1 is MNHEY and CDR2 SMNVEV (reference sequence). CDR3 residues: CASSLTPRINGYTF. As DNA, the CDR3 is TGTGCCAGCAGTTTAACCCCTAGAATAAATGGCTACACCTTC.

This chain links TRBV5-1 with TRBJ2-7; a possible D gene is TRBD1 (5 bases). This CDR3 contains 13 residues. Germline V CDR1 and CDR2: SGHRS, YFSETQ. Trimming shortened V by 3 bases and J by 3 bases, and 10 bases separated the two germline ends. CDR3 coding DNA: TGCGCCAGCAGCTGGACACTAAACTACGAGCAGTACTTC. It codes for CASSWTLNYEQYF.

This clone occurred once. The chain is built from TRBV19 and TRBJ1-2; possibly TRBD1 for D (5 bases). The ends were cut back, 4 bases at V and 2 bases at J, with 17 bases in the middle. CDR1 and CDR2 (germline): LNHDA, SQIVND (reference sequence). The CDR3 spans 16 residues. The CDR3 region is CASSTPQGGANYGYTF. The DNA of the CDR3 is TGTGCCAGTAGTACACCCCAGGGAGGCGCCAACTATGGCTACACCTTC.

The rearrangement joins TRBV5-5 to TRBJ2-7, with 8 bases that match TRBD1. Germline assignment: CDR1 SGHKS and CDR2 YYEKEE (reference sequence). The CDR3 runs to 15 residues. The ends lost 1 base at V and 3 bases at J; junction bases unmatched: 6. The CDR3 bases are TGTGCCAGCAGCTTGATGGGGGACAGGCTCTACGAGCAGTACTTC. Its protein product is CASSLMGDRLYEQYF. The entire variable domain, with the rest obtained from reference TRBV5-5 and TRBJ2-7, is as follows: DAGVTQSPTHLIKTRGQQVTLRCSPISGHKSVSWYQQVLGQGPQFIFQYYEKEERGRGNFPDRFSARQFPNYSSELNVNALLLGDSALYLCASSLMGDRLYEQYFGPGTRLTVT.

This clone was recorded a few times. This chain links TRBV4-2 with TRBJ2-7; weak D call: TRBD1 (5 bases). With 4 bases removed from V and 2 bases from J, the gap between germline ends came to 24 bases. The CDR3 spans 18 residues. Germline lookup yields CDR1 LGHNA and CDR2 YNFKEQ. CDR3 DNA: TGTGCCAGCAGCCGGGGCGGTGTGTTAGGGTATGTCCCCTACGAGCAGTACTTC. Amino acid sequence: CASSRGGVLGYVPYEQYF.

J is TRBJ1-3 and V is TRBV6-1; D is possibly TRBD1 (5 bases). The V gene lost 8 bases and the J gene lost 5 bases, with 19 bases spanning the gap. The CDR3 length is 15 residues. Germline V gene data show CDR1 as MNHNS and CDR2 as SASEGT. CDR3 nucleotide sequence: TGTGCCAGCTCCCGTGGGGCCGATTCGAGAAACACCATATATTTT. Translation gives CASSRGADSRNTIYF.

The rearrangement uses TRBV5-1 and TRBJ1-3; D gene uncertain. The germline V and J ends were trimmed by 1 base and 7 bases, with 18 bases remaining between them. The CDR3 is 16 amino acids. Germline CDR1 SGHRS, CDR2 YFSETQ. CDR3 residues: CASSLRMRAISNTIYF. The CDR3 DNA is TGCGCCAGCAGCTTGCGTATGCGGGCGATTTCGAACACCATATATTTT. Looking up the rest from reference TRBV5-1 and TRBJ1-3 gives the full variable domain: KAGVTQTPRYLIKTRGQQVTLSCSPISGHRSVSWYQQTPGQGLQFLFEYFSETQRNKGNFPGRFSGRQFSNSRSEMNVSTLELGDSALYLCASSLRMRAISNTIYFGEGSWLTVV.

Here the CDR3 DNA reads TGTGCCAGTAGTATAGATAGGGTGACTAGCGGGTACAATGAGCAGTTCTTC. This translates into CASSIDRVTSGYNEQFF. The chain combines TRBV19 with TRBJ2-1; the match to TRBD2 covers 10 bases. The CDR3 has 17 residues. The germline CDR1 and CDR2 sequences are LNHDA and SQIVND (reference sequence). Trimming removed 0 bases from V and 4 bases from J; junction bases left unmatched: 6.

Details on this clone: It is likely a read error: a sequence one base away is far more abundant. The V gene is TRBV28, the J gene TRBJ1-5, with D perhaps matching TRBD1 (5 bases). From germline, CDR1 is MDHEN and CDR2 SYDVKM. This CDR3 region has 13 residues. Trimming shortened V by 5 bases and J by 5 bases, and 10 bases separated the two germline ends. The CDR3 region has the DNA TGTGCCAGCAGTGAGGACAACCATCAGCCCCAGCATTTT. It encodes CASSEDNHQPQHF. Full variable domain (rest looked up from reference TRBV28 and TRBJ1-5): DVKVTQSSRYLVKRTGEKVFLECVQDMDHENMFWYRQDPGLGLRLIYFSYDVKMKEKGDIPEGYSVSREKKERFSLILESASTNQTSMYLCASSEDNHQPQHFGDGTRLSIL.

The chain has TRBV19 and TRBJ2-3; TRBD1 might be the D (8 bases). The germline gives CDR1 LNHDA, CDR2 SQIVND (reference sequence). Between the trimmed V and J ends, which lost 8 bases and 3 bases, there was a span of 15 bases. This CDR3 region has 14 residues. CDR3 DNA: TGTGCCAGTTCGACAGGGGAGGGGACAGATACGCAGTATTTT. It specifies CASSTGEGTDTQYF.

The chain is built from TRBV30 and TRBJ1-4; a weak D match, TRBD1 (5 bases). Trimming stripped 5 bases from V and 11 bases from J, with 18 bases between. The CDR3 extends over 13 amino acids. Germline CDR1 reads GTSNPN; CDR2 reads SVGIG (reference sequence). As DNA, the CDR3 is TGTGCCTGGGGACAAAATAGACTGAACAAACTGTTTTTT. Translation gives CAWGQNRLNKLFF.

This clone showed up just a few times. J is TRBJ2-5 and V is TRBV11-3; 11 bases are shared with TRBD2. The CDR3 contains 12 residues. Germline V CDR1 and CDR2: SGHNT, YENEEA. The trim removed 4 bases at V and 9 bases at J, leaving 1 base unmatched. The CDR3 DNA is TGTGCCAGCAGCTATAGCGGGGGGGCCCAGTACTTC. It codes for CASSYSGGAQYF.

The J gene is TRBJ2-7, the V gene TRBV6-5; 9 bases agree with TRBD1. Unmatched junction bases numbered 5, after V lost 3 bases and J lost 5 bases. The CDR3 is 14 amino acids. CDR1 is MNHEY, CDR2 SVGAGI, per germline. The CDR3 protein is CASSYRTGEDEQYF. CDR3 DNA: TGTGCCAGCAGTTATAGGACAGGGGAGGACGAGCAGTACTTC.

The count of this clone is one. The V gene is TRBV2, the J gene TRBJ1-4; D not resolved. The CDR3 runs 11 residues. Germline CDR1 is SNHLY and CDR2 is FYNNEI. Trimming stripped 2 bases from V and 9 bases from J, with 4 bases between. The CDR3 loop is CASSEIKKLFF. For the CDR3, the DNA is TGTGCCAGCAGTGAAATAAAAAAACTGTTTTTT.

This clone was recorded only once. The chain is built from TRBV4-1 and TRBJ2-1, with TRBD2 matching over 8 bases. There are 17 residues in the CDR3. Unmatched junction bases numbered 10, after V lost 2 bases and J lost 4 bases. The germline gives CDR1 MGHRA, CDR2 YSYEKL. In DNA, the CDR3 is TGCGCCAGCAGCCAAAACCTACGGGGGGGCCTTTACAATGAGCAGTTCTTC. Amino acid sequence: CASSQNLRGGLYNEQFF.

With regard to this clone: Other DNA sequences in the sample encode the same CDR3. The chain has TRBV9 and TRBJ1-1; TRBD1 is a possible D gene (5 bases). Germline V CDR1 and CDR2: SGDLS, YYNGEE. The ends were cut back, 0 bases at V and 3 bases at J, with 6 bases in the middle. The CDR3 is made up of 13 amino acids. CDR3 bases: TGTGCCAGCAGCGTAGGGGGGGACACTGAAGCTTTCTTT. It specifies CASSVGGDTEAFF.

The rearrangement links TRBV9 to TRBJ2-1, with 13 bases aligning to TRBD2. This CDR3 is 16 amino acids long. CDR1 and CDR2 (germline): SGDLS, YYNGEE. V was pared by 4 bases and J by 5 bases, with 6 bases of the junction left unmatched. The CDR3 nucleotides read TGTGCCAGCAGCATAAGGACTAGCGGGAGAGACAATGAGCAGTTCTTC. As protein: CASSIRTSGRDNEQFF.

V usage is TRBV19 and J usage is TRBJ2-7; D is uncertain. The CDR3 runs to 15 residues. V gave up 3 bases and J gave up 0 bases, with 12 bases separating them. The germline V gene has CDR1 LNHDA and CDR2 SQIVND (reference sequence). CDR3 sequence: CASSMMFAISYEQYF. CDR3 in DNA: TGTGCCAGTAGTATGATGTTCGCTATCTCCTACGAGCAGTACTTC.

This clone was detected once. The chain uses TRBV30 and TRBJ1-1; 9 nucleotides line up with TRBD1. Germline loops: CDR1 GTSNPN, CDR2 SVGIG (reference sequence). Trimming cost V 4 bases and J 0 bases; bases outside gene matches: 3. The CDR3 spans 14 residues. CDR3 coding DNA: TGTGCCTGGACTGACAGGGGGATGAACACTGAAGCTTTCTTT. Its translation: CAWTDRGMNTEAFF.

The chain combines TRBV28 with TRBJ1-5; D is undetermined. The CDR3 runs 13 residues. Trimming stripped 3 bases from V and 2 bases from J, with 5 bases between. Looked up from germline, CDR1 is MDHEN and CDR2 is SYDVKM. In DNA, the CDR3 is TGTGCCAGCAGTTTGGCGGGCAATCAGCCCCAGCATTTT. It yields the protein CASSLAGNQPQHF. Looking up the rest from reference TRBV28 and TRBJ1-5 gives the full variable domain: DVKVTQSSRYLVKRTGEKVFLECVQDMDHENMFWYRQDPGLGLRLIYFSYDVKMKEKGDIPEGYSVSREKKERFSLILESASTNQTSMYLCASSLAGNQPQHFGDGTRLSIL.

The rearrangement joins TRBV7-9 to TRBJ2-7; 9 bases are a match to TRBD2. J gave up 3 bases and V 3 bases, and 6 bases lay outside the gene matches. Germline V gene sequence: CDR1 SEHNR, CDR2 FQNEAQ (reference sequence). CDR3 length: 15 amino acids. CDR3 nucleotides: TGTGCCAGCAGCTTCGCGGGAGGGCCCGTCTACGAGCAGTACTTC. Its translation is CASSFAGGPVYEQYF.

This clone came up a few times. The V call is TRBV29-1, the J call TRBJ2-7, with 8 bases identical to TRBD1. The CDR3 length is 14 residues. The V and J ends lost 4 bases and 6 bases, in that order; junction bases with no gene match: 11. Germline V gives CDR1 SQVTM, CDR2 ANQGSEA. In DNA form, the CDR3 reads TGCAGCGTTGGTTGGACAGGGACGTCGGGCGAGCAGTACTTC. It yields the protein CSVGWTGTSGEQYF.

This clone was counted only a few times. The chain combines TRBV6-5 with TRBJ2-5; a weak D match, TRBD2 (5 bases). Trimming took off 7 bases at V and 1 base at J, with 7 bases between the two ends. Germline V gene lookup returns CDR1 MNHEY and CDR2 SVGAGI. CDR3 size: 12 residues. The CDR3 DNA follows: TGTGCCAGCAAGACTATCCAAGAGACCCAGTACTTC. Protein product: CASKTIQETQYF.

The rearrangement uses TRBV18 and TRBJ2-4; D unresolved. Germline V gives CDR1 KGHSH, CDR2 LQKENI. V was clipped by 3 bases and J by 2 bases, with 11 bases between them. This CDR3 is 15 amino acids long. CDR3 in amino acids: CASSPLSLPKNIQYF. CDR3 coding DNA: TGTGCCAGCTCACCCCTTAGCCTGCCCAAAAACATTCAGTACTTC.

V gene TRBV19 combines with J gene TRBJ2-1; 11 positions match TRBD2. Germline-derived CDR1 and CDR2 are LNHDA and SQIVND (reference sequence). The CDR3 extends over 16 amino acids. Trimming took 5 bases from V and 2 from J; bases not matched to a gene: 5. The CDR3 here is CASSPRLAGPYNEQFF. In DNA form, the CDR3 reads TGTGCCAGTAGTCCTCGACTAGCGGGGCCCTACAATGAGCAGTTCTTC.

The chain combines TRBV7-8 with TRBJ2-4; D unclear. The CDR3 has 20 residues. V dropped 5 bases and J dropped 0 bases, with 26 bases sitting between them. Per the germline V gene, CDR1 is SGHVS and CDR2 is FQNEAQ. CDR3 DNA sequence: TGTGCCAGCAGCCAACGCAAGCTCTCCGACATCAGCTTAGCCAAAAACATTCAGTACTTC. Amino acids: CASSQRKLSDISLAKNIQYF.

This rearrangement joins TRBV5-4 to TRBJ2-7; 7 nucleotides line up with TRBD1. This CDR3 region has 15 residues. Germline CDR1 SGHNT, CDR2 YYREEE (reference sequence). Germline trimming cut 4 bases from V and 0 bases from J; bases unmatched to any gene: 7. The chain's CDR3 is CASSPGTAFSYEQYF. CDR3 in DNA: TGTGCCAGCAGCCCCGGGACAGCGTTCTCCTACGAGCAGTACTTC.

In its sample, this clone was seen once. The rearrangement links TRBV6-5 to TRBJ2-3; D perhaps matches TRBD2 (6 bases). Germline V lookup: CDR1 MNHEY, CDR2 SVGAGI. Trimming stripped 6 bases from V and 8 bases from J, with 18 bases between. This CDR3 spans 14 amino acids. In DNA, the CDR3 is TGTGCCAGCAGCCCGGCGGGGACCTTGGGTACGCAGTATTTT. Protein: CASSPAGTLGTQYF.